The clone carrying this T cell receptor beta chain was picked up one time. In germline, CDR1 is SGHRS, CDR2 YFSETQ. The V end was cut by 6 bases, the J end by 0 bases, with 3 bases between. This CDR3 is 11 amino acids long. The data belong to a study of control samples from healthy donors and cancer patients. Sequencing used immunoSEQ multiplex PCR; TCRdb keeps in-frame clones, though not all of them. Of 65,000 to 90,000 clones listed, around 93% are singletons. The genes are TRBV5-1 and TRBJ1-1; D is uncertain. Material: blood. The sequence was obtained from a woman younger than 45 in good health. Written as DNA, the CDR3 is TGCGCCAGCATTTTGAACACTGAAGCTTTCTTT. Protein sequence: CASILNTEAFF.